Shown below are 30 T cell receptor beta chains from a single sample sequenced in a study of shared clonotypes between healthy human individuals. Using immunoSEQ multiplex PCR, the repertoire was profiled, and TCRdb retains in-frame clones only, with some absent. The table records some 1.5 million clones, 95% to 99% of them present only once. Input material: naive CD4+ T cells sorted from blood. The subset: CD45RA+ positively selected. These receptors came from a man aged 30 to 39 in good health.

The rearrangement uses TRBV7-5 and TRBJ2-7; whether TRBD1, the table's D call, matches the DNA was not checked. TRBV7-5 counts as a pseudogene. The CDR3 is made up of 14 amino acids. The CDR3 protein is CVRSLGQSLNEQYF. As DNA, the CDR3 is TGTGTCAGAAGCTTAGGACAGTCCTTAAACGAGCAGTACTTC.

The V and J genes are TRBV18 and TRBJ1-1, with 8 bases matching TRBD1. The CDR3 has 15 amino acids. Losses at the gene ends were 3 bases for V and 3 bases for J; bases not matched to a gene: 6. Looked up from germline, CDR1 is KGHSH and CDR2 is LQKENI. In DNA, the CDR3 is TGTGCCAGCTCACCCGGGACAGGATCGGACACTGAAGCTTTCTTT. Encoded protein: CASSPGTGSDTEAFF.

V usage is TRBV18 and J usage is TRBJ2-2; D might be TRBD2 (6 bases). CDR1 and CDR2 (germline): KGHSH, LQKENI. CDR3 length: 13 amino acids. Deletions cut 6 bases from V and 6 bases from J, with 11 bases between. CDR3 nucleotides: TGTGCCAGCTCGCCTTCTAGCGCCGGGGAGCTGTTTTTT. Protein: CASSPSSAGELFF.

This chain uses TRBV6-5 with TRBJ2-1; no definite D call. With 4 bases removed from V and 8 bases from J, the gap between germline ends came to 6 bases. CDR1 MNHEY and CDR2 SVGAGI come from the germline V gene. CDR3 length: 11 residues. DNA of the CDR3: TGTGCCAGCAGTTCAGACGATGAGCAGTTCTTC. Translated: CASSSDDEQFF.

The chain carries TRBV2 and TRBJ1-2, with 9 bases fitting TRBD1. CDR1 and CDR2 (germline): SNHLY, FYNNEI. The CDR3 runs 13 residues. After removal of 6 bases from V and 8 bases from J, the junction contained 7 bases not matched to a gene. The CDR3 nucleotides read TGTGCCAGCAGGGGGGACAGGGTCAACGGCTACACCTTC. Protein sequence: CASRGDRVNGYTF.

Points on this clone: A junction boundary mismatches the germline segment, possibly from a read error. The rearrangement links TRBV28 to TRBJ1-1; tentative D call: TRBD1 (6 bases). The germline V gene encodes CDR1 MDHEN and CDR2 SYDVKM. This CDR3 spans 12 amino acids. The CDR3 protein is CASSPPQGPSNF. The DNA of the CDR3 is TGTGCCAGCAGCCCCCCACAGGGTCCAAGTAACTTT.

The chain joins TRBV19 to TRBJ1-5, with D unresolved. Trimming cost V 9 bases and J 5 bases, with 5 bases left between them. This CDR3 has 10 residues. The germline gives CDR1 LNHDA, CDR2 SQIVND (reference sequence). The CDR3 DNA reads as TGTGCCAGCCACGATCAGCCCCAGCATTTT. It codes for CASHDQPQHF. The complete variable domain, with remaining parts taken from reference TRBV19 and TRBJ1-5, reads DGGITQSPKYLFRKEGQNVTLSCEQNLNHDAMYWYRQDPGQGLRLIYYSQIVNDFQKGDIAEGYSVSREKKESFPLTVTSAQKNPTAFYLCASHDQPQHFGDGTRLSIL.

The chain combines TRBV7-6 with TRBJ2-7; a weak D match, TRBD2 (7 bases). CDR1 and CDR2 from the germline V gene are SGHVS and FNYEAQ. The ends were cut back, 5 bases at V and 1 base at J, with 15 bases in the middle. The CDR3 extends over 15 amino acids. The CDR3 DNA is TGTGCCAGCAGCCTAAGGGGGGGCCCTTCCTACGAGCAGTACTTC. As protein: CASSLRGGPSYEQYF.

The rearrangement links TRBV19 to TRBJ1-2; possibly TRBD1 for D (6 bases). The V and J ends lost 6 bases and 3 bases respectively, with 14 bases between them. This CDR3 has 14 amino acids. The germline V gene encodes CDR1 LNHDA and CDR2 SQIVND (reference sequence). CDR3 coding DNA: TGTGCCAGTAGACCGGACAGCCATTACTATGGCTACACCTTC. Translation: CASRPDSHYYGYTF.

The rearrangement joins TRBV28 to TRBJ2-5; a weak D match, TRBD2 (6 bases). The CDR3 has 12 amino acids. Germline CDR1 reads MDHEN; CDR2 reads SYDVKM. Trimming removed 8 bases at V and 1 base at J, with 8 bases between. CDR3 in DNA: TGTGCCAGCTCGACTAGCCAAGAGACCCAGTACTTC. Translation gives CASSTSQETQYF.

This clone came up once. CDR3 DNA sequence: TGTGCCAGCAGCGTAACCGCTAGCGGGGACACAGATACGCAGTATTTT. Translated: CASSVTASGDTDTQYF. The chain carries TRBV9 and TRBJ2-3, with TRBD2 identical over 9 bases. There are 16 residues in the CDR3. Trimming removed 1 base from V and 2 bases from J; junction bases left unmatched: 5. The V gene's germline CDR1 is SGDLS and CDR2 YYNGEE.

This sequence joins TRBV2 and TRBJ1-4; no definite D call. Germline CDR1 reads SNHLY; CDR2 reads FYNNEI. Trimming stripped 8 bases from V and 0 bases from J, with 19 bases between. The CDR3 has 17 amino acids. This CDR3 reads CASASALFGATNEKLFF. In nucleotides, the CDR3 is TGTGCCAGCGCCTCCGCCCTATTTGGCGCAACTAATGAAAAACTGTTTTTT.

V is TRBV28 and J is TRBJ1-2, with unresolved D. V was trimmed by 4 bases and J by 5 bases, leaving 8 bases between them. The CDR3 consists of 12 residues. From germline, CDR1 is MDHEN and CDR2 SYDVKM. CDR3 coding DNA: TGTGCCAGCAGTTCCGGGGTTTATGGCTACACCTTC. Translation: CASSSGVYGYTF.

The chain joins TRBV9 to TRBJ1-2; 7 positions match TRBD1. V gave up 1 base and J gave up 5 bases; unmatched junction bases: 5. CDR1 is SGDLS and CDR2 is YYNGEE in the germline V gene. The CDR3 spans 14 residues. The CDR3 DNA reads TGTGCCAGCAGCGTACGGGACAGTACTTATGGCTACACCTTC. Its translation: CASSVRDSTYGYTF.

The rearrangement joins TRBV21-1 to TRBJ2-1; the table's D call, TRBD2, was not checked against the DNA. TRBV21-1 is shown as a pseudogene. The CDR3 totals 16 residues. CDR3 amino acids: CASSPRGGRKWNEQFF. CDR3 DNA: TGTGCCAGCAGCCCTCGGGGCGGGAGAAAGTGGAATGAGCAGTTCTTC.

As for this clone: The conserved final phenylalanine or tryptophan is absent from the CDR3, which likely points to a read error. The DNA is left out, because the CDR3 cannot be placed on it with certainty; the CDR3 is given as TCRdb lists it. The V and J genes are TRBV6-6 and TRBJ1-2. Germline V CDR1 and CDR2: MNHNY, SVGAGI (reference sequence). The CDR3 totals 10 residues, both ends included. The chain's CDR3 is CASSYTAGDL.

This rearrangement joins TRBV4-1 to TRBJ2-2; TRBD2 agrees at 13 bases. The germline V gene has CDR1 MGHRA and CDR2 YSYEKL. V was clipped by 4 bases and J by 4 bases; unmatched bases: 3. The CDR3 is 16 amino acids. The CDR3 loop reads CASSLRLAGGTGELFF. In DNA, the CDR3 is TGCGCCAGCAGCCTGCGACTAGCGGGAGGCACCGGGGAGCTGTTTTTT.

The rearrangement links TRBV2 to TRBJ2-3; D remains unclear. CDR3 size: 15 residues. The V and J ends lost 5 bases and 3 bases respectively, with 15 bases between them. Germline assignment: CDR1 SNHLY and CDR2 FYNNEI. The CDR3 loop reads CASSLTRIATDTQYF. The CDR3 DNA reads TGTGCCAGCAGTTTGACACGTATAGCAACAGATACGCAGTATTTT.

The chain links TRBV5-4 to TRBJ2-1; tentatively, D is TRBD1 (6 bases). Trimming pared 1 base from V and 6 bases from J, leaving 14 bases between. This CDR3 contains 15 residues. The germline V gene encodes CDR1 SGHNT and CDR2 YYREEE (reference sequence). DNA of the CDR3: TGTGCCAGCAGCTTGCCCCGACAGGTCCTCAATGAGCAGTTCTTC. Translation: CASSLPRQVLNEQFF. Full variable domain (remainder filled in from reference TRBV5-4 and TRBJ2-1): ETGVTQSPTHLIKTRGQQVTLRCSSQSGHNTVSWYQQALGQGPQFIFQYYREEENGRGNFPPRFSGLQFPNYSSELNVNALELDDSALYLCASSLPRQVLNEQFFGPGTRLTVL.

The chain carries TRBV7-3 and TRBJ1-1; D might be TRBD1 (5 bases). The germline V gene encodes CDR1 SGHTA and CDR2 FQGTGA. The ends were cut back, 1 base at V and 3 bases at J, with 12 bases in the middle. This CDR3 comprises 15 residues. The DNA for the CDR3 is TGTGCCAGCAGCTTAATGAACGGGGCCGACACTGAAGCTTTCTTT. The encoded protein is CASSLMNGADTEAFF.

The rearrangement links TRBV6-5 to TRBJ2-3; perhaps TRBD2 as D (7 bases). CDR1 and CDR2 from the germline V gene are MNHEY and SVGAGI. CDR3 length: 14 residues. CDR3 protein: CASAGAHSTDTQYF. CDR3 sequence (DNA): TGTGCGTCGGCGGGGGCGCATTCCACAGATACGCAGTATTTT.

The rearrangement uses TRBV11-2 and TRBJ1-4, with TRBD1 identical over 8 bases. Unmatched junction bases numbered 10, after V lost 5 bases and J lost 2 bases. The CDR3 has 17 residues. The V gene's germline CDR1 is SGHAT and CDR2 FQNNGV. The CDR3 DNA follows: TGTGCCAGCAGCCCTACTACAGGGGGACCCACTAATGAAAAACTGTTTTTT. Protein sequence: CASSPTTGGPTNEKLFF.

The rearrangement uses TRBV9 and TRBJ2-7; 7 bases are a match to TRBD1. V trimming: 3 bases; J trimming: 0 bases; junction bases outside the gene matches: 3. CDR3 length: 14 residues. The germline V gene encodes CDR1 SGDLS and CDR2 YYNGEE. The CDR3 sequence is CASSGRDSSYEQYF. As DNA, the CDR3 is TGTGCCAGCAGCGGTAGGGACAGCTCCTACGAGCAGTACTTC.

The rearrangement joins TRBV14 to TRBJ2-1; 14 nucleotides agree with TRBD2. CDR1 is SGHDN and CDR2 is FVKESK in the germline V gene. This CDR3 contains 21 residues. The trim removed 4 bases at V and 4 bases at J, leaving 18 bases unmatched. In DNA form, the CDR3 reads TGTGCCAGCAGCCCGAAACGGGGACTAGCGGGAGTAAACACCGGGTACAATGAGCAGTTCTTC. Protein: CASSPKRGLAGVNTGYNEQFF.

This chain uses TRBV25-1 with TRBJ2-7; D is tentatively TRBD1 or TRBD2 (6 bases each). V dropped 2 bases and J dropped 4 bases, with 15 bases sitting between them. This CDR3 comprises 15 residues. CDR1 MGHDK and CDR2 SYGVNS come from the germline V gene. The CDR3 protein is CASSESWGARYEQYF. The CDR3 DNA reads as TGTGCCAGCAGTGAAAGCTGGGGGGCGCGGTACGAGCAGTACTTC.

The chain joins TRBV29-1 to TRBJ2-5, with 7 bases matching TRBD1. The length of the CDR3 is 12 residues. J lost 4 bases, V lost 7 bases, and 6 bases had no gene match. Germline V gene lookup returns CDR1 SQVTM and CDR2 ANQGSEA. The CDR3: CSGLQGSETQYF. CDR3 nucleotide sequence: TGCAGCGGCCTACAGGGGTCAGAGACCCAGTACTTC.

The CDR3 DNA reads TGTGCCAGCAGCCTGCTCGGGGTTAGCTCCTACGAGCAGTACTTC. Its translation is CASSLLGVSSYEQYF. This chain uses TRBV7-8 with TRBJ2-7; the D gene is possibly TRBD2 (5 bases). V shed 5 bases and J shed 0 bases, with 14 bases lying between them. From germline, CDR1 is SGHVS and CDR2 FQNEAQ. This CDR3 contains 15 residues.

This clone was observed a single time. This chain uses TRBV7-2 with TRBJ2-7; D is possibly TRBD2 (5 bases). Trimming took off 2 bases at V and 6 bases at J, with 14 bases between the two ends. The germline V gene encodes CDR1 SGHTA and CDR2 FQGNSA. This CDR3 contains 14 residues. CDR3 in DNA: TGTGCCAGCAGCTTATTTGGTCTAGCTGGCGAGCAGTACTTC. As protein: CASSLFGLAGEQYF.

This chain joins TRBV20-1 and TRBJ2-1; D is uncertain. This CDR3 has 10 amino acids. Germline CDR1 reads DFQATT; CDR2 reads SNEGSKA (reference sequence). Trimming pared 1 base from V and 9 bases from J, leaving 4 bases between. This CDR3 is CSARAVEQFF. The CDR3 bases are TGCAGTGCTAGAGCGGTTGAGCAGTTCTTC.

This clone was detected once. The rearrangement joins TRBV29-1 to TRBJ2-5, with TRBD2 as a possible D gene (5 bases). Trimming pared 4 bases from V and 7 bases from J, leaving 13 bases between. The CDR3 is 12 amino acids. From germline, CDR1 is SQVTM and CDR2 ANQGSEA. The CDR3 nucleotides are TGCAGCGTTGTTTCTAGCCCAGGGACCCAGTACTTC. Residues: CSVVSSPGTQYF.